These 19 T cell receptor beta chains came from one sample sequenced in a study of blood T cells in healthy people across ages. Combining a sample-barcoded 5' primer with a J-beta primer mix, a second PCR ran for 7 to 11 cycles. In TCRdb, the 5' RACE reads were re-called with MiXCR into one record per CDR3 protein. Among around 1,800,000 distinct CDR3 sequences listed, approximately 39% were seen once. Material: blood. These receptor sequences come from a human donor in good health.

In DNA form, the CDR3 reads TGTGCCAGCAGACGAGGGACTGTCAGCTATGGCTACACCTTC. It specifies CASRRGTVSYGYTF. This rearrangement joins TRBV12-3 or TRBV12-4 to TRBJ1-2; tentatively, D is TRBD1 (5 bases). The CDR3 totals 14 residues. Trimming left V 6 bases short and J 4 bases short, with 15 bases between.

This clonotype was observed once. The chain is built from TRBV6-4 and TRBJ2-1; D remains unclear. V lost 4 bases, J lost 7 bases, and 11 bases lay in between. The CDR3 has 13 residues. Germline values: CDR1 MRHNA, CDR2 SNTAGT. This CDR3 reads CASSVGPFNEQFF. Written as DNA, the CDR3 is TGTGCCAGCAGTGTTGGGCCCTTTAATGAGCAGTTCTTC.

This clonotype occurred a few times. This chain connects TRBV7-2 to TRBJ1-5; D not resolved. CDR3 size: 14 residues. Germline CDR1 SGHTA, CDR2 FQGNSA. Trimming shortened V by 2 bases and J by 5 bases, and 10 bases separated the two germline ends. The CDR3 coding sequence is TGTGCCAGCAGCTTATTCCCCTCGGATCAGCCCCAGCATTTT. Amino acid sequence: CASSLFPSDQPQHF.

This clonotype was recorded a few times. This chain connects TRBV5-1 to TRBJ2-3, with 9 bases fitting TRBD1. V shed 4 bases, J shed 6 bases, and the junction held 12 bases outside the gene matches. The CDR3 has 16 residues. Looked up from germline, CDR1 is SGHRS and CDR2 is YFSETQ. The CDR3 spells CASSGEGTGKLDTQYF. The CDR3 nucleotides read TGCGCCAGCAGCGGGGAGGGGACAGGGAAGTTGGATACGCAGTATTTT.

This clonotype has only a few counts. The rearrangement joins TRBV20-1 to TRBJ1-2, with 7 bases matching TRBD1. With V trimmed by 6 bases and J by 2 bases, 15 bases remained unmatched. Germline assignment: CDR1 DFQATT and CDR2 SNEGSKA (reference sequence). The CDR3 sequence is 16 residues long. In DNA form, the CDR3 reads TGCAGTGCCCTTCGTTTCGGCGGACAGGACAACTATGGCTACACCTTC. Its translation: CSALRFGGQDNYGYTF.

There are a few counts of this clonotype. The chain has TRBV5-1 and TRBJ2-7; D possibly corresponds to TRBD1 (6 bases). The germline V and J ends were trimmed by 1 base and 4 bases, with 15 bases remaining between them. The germline gives CDR1 SGHRS, CDR2 YFSETQ. The CDR3 extends over 15 amino acids. The CDR3 reads CASSLTLGTQYEQYF. The CDR3 bases are TGCGCCAGCAGCTTGACCCTCGGGACACAATACGAGCAGTACTTC.

CDR3 sequence reads: CASSVALFSGGVNTGELFF. CDR3 DNA sequence: TGTGCCAGCAGCGTAGCCCTTTTTAGCGGGGGGGTGAACACCGGGGAGCTGTTTTTT. The chain joins TRBV9 to TRBJ2-2; 11 nucleotides line up with TRBD2. Germline lookup yields CDR1 SGDLS and CDR2 YYNGEE. Trimming removed 0 bases from V and 1 base from J; junction bases left unmatched: 8. This CDR3 is built from 19 residues.

This chain joins TRBV29-1 and TRBJ2-5; tentatively, D is TRBD2 (6 bases). The end of the DNA aligns better with TRBJ2-7, so the J call may be wrong. Germline values: CDR1 SQVTM, CDR2 ANQGSEA. There are 11 residues in the CDR3. In DNA, the CDR3 is TGCAGCGTGGGGGGTTCACGCGAGCAGTACTTC. Translation gives CSVGGSREQYF.

The CDR3 spells CASSQEGVQYNEQFF. CDR3 in DNA: TGTGCCAGCAGCCAAGAAGGAGTTCAGTACAATGAGCAGTTCTTC. The chain carries TRBV4-2 and TRBJ2-1; D is unresolved. Trimming pared 0 bases from V and 4 bases from J, leaving 10 bases between. Germline CDR1 and CDR2: LGHNA and YNFKEQ. The CDR3 spans 15 residues.

The V call is TRBV13, the J call TRBJ1-4; TRBD1 matches at 8 bases. CDR3 length equals 14 residues. Germline CDR1 is PRHDT and CDR2 is FYEKMQ (reference sequence). Trimming removed 7 bases from V and 8 bases from J; junction bases left unmatched: 9. For the CDR3, the DNA is TGTGCCAGCATTAAGACAGGGGATGGAGAAAAACTGTTTTTT. It is translated as CASIKTGDGEKLFF.

This clonotype was seen just once. The chain joins TRBV29-1 to TRBJ2-5; TRBD1 might be the D (5 bases). From germline, CDR1 is SQVTM and CDR2 ANQGSEA. Trimming shortened V by 7 bases and J by 1 base, and 13 bases separated the two germline ends. The CDR3 consists of 13 residues. The CDR3 spells CSGLGAGQETQYF. CDR3 DNA sequence: TGCAGCGGTCTTGGGGCAGGCCAAGAGACCCAGTACTTC.

The chain has TRBV20-1 and TRBJ1-1; TRBD1 matches 7 bases. Germline V lookup: CDR1 DFQATT, CDR2 SNEGSKA (reference sequence). CDR3 length equals 16 residues. V gave up 3 bases and J gave up 0 bases; unmatched junction bases: 10. The CDR3 region is CSASPPGRGVNTEAFF. The CDR3 region has the DNA TGCAGTGCTAGCCCCCCGGGCAGGGGGGTGAACACTGAAGCTTTCTTT.

The chain uses TRBV27 and TRBJ1-2; 8 positions match TRBD1. CDR1 and CDR2 (germline): MNHEY, SMNVEV (reference sequence). CDR3 length equals 13 residues. V lost 8 bases to trimming and J lost 8 bases; unmatched junction nucleotides: 10. The CDR3 coding sequence is TGTGCCAGCGCTTTCGACAGGGGAAACGGCTACACCTTC. It specifies CASAFDRGNGYTF.

The chain couples TRBV12-3 or TRBV12-4 to TRBJ2-5; the D call may be TRBD1 or TRBD2 (5 bases each). The CDR3 consists of 16 residues. V shed 5 bases and J shed 7 bases, with 23 bases lying between them. The CDR3 here is CASSTPDILRGGTQYF. The DNA for the CDR3 is TGTGCCAGCAGTACACCGGACATTTTACGAGGAGGGACCCAGTACTTC.

V gene TRBV5-1 combines with J gene TRBJ2-7; TRBD1 agrees at 8 bases. The ends lost 3 bases at V and 3 bases at J; junction bases unmatched: 14. The germline gives CDR1 SGHRS, CDR2 YFSETQ. CDR3 length equals 17 residues. The CDR3 loop is CASSSSRDRPLIYEQYF. The DNA for the CDR3 is TGCGCCAGCAGCTCGTCCCGGGACAGGCCCTTAATCTACGAGCAGTACTTC.

The gene calls are TRBV2 and TRBJ2-1; D is perhaps TRBD1 (6 bases). Gene TRBJ2-7 matches the end of the DNA better, so the J call may be wrong. The CDR3 loop spans 14 amino acids. Germline V gives CDR1 SNHLY, CDR2 FYNNEI. CDR3 amino acids: CANSYRELPHEQYF. CDR3 in DNA: TGTGCCAACTCTTACAGGGAACTCCCCCACGAGCAGTACTTC.

This chain joins TRBV18 and TRBJ2-1, with D tentatively TRBD2 (6 bases). The CDR3 totals 12 residues. The germline V and J ends were trimmed by 6 bases and 10 bases, with 13 bases remaining between them. Germline V gene lookup returns CDR1 KGHSH and CDR2 LQKENI. This chain's CDR3 is CASSPFAGEQFF. The CDR3 coding sequence is TGTGCCAGCTCCCCCTTTGCGGGAGAGCAGTTCTTC.

This clonotype was detected ten times or more. A read error may produce the germline difference seen at one junction end. The chain has TRBV7-2 and TRBJ1-5, with D perhaps matching TRBD1 (6 bases). The germline gives CDR1 SGHTA, CDR2 FQGNSA. This CDR3 spans 14 amino acids. As DNA, the CDR3 is TGTGCCAGCAGTTTAGCCAGGGGAAACCAGCCCCAGCATTTT. Amino acids: CASSLARGNQPQHF.

The gene calls are TRBV5-6 and TRBJ2-3; 9 nucleotides line up with TRBD1. V trimming: 3 bases; J trimming: 2 bases; junction bases outside the gene matches: 4. Germline CDR1 is SGHDT and CDR2 is YYEEEE. The CDR3 contains 15 residues. The CDR3 spells CASSSDRGYTDTQYF. In DNA, the CDR3 is TGTGCCAGCAGCTCGGACAGGGGATACACAGATACGCAGTATTTT.